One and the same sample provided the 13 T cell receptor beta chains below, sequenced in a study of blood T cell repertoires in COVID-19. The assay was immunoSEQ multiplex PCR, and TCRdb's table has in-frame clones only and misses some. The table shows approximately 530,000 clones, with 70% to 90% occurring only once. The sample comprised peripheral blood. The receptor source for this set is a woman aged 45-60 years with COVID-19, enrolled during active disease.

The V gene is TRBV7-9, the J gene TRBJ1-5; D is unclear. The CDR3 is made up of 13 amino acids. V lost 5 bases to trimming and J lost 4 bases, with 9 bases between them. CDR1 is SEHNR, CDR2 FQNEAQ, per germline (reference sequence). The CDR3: CASSRESNQPQHF. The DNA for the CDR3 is TGTGCCAGCAGCAGAGAGTCGAATCAGCCCCAGCATTTT.

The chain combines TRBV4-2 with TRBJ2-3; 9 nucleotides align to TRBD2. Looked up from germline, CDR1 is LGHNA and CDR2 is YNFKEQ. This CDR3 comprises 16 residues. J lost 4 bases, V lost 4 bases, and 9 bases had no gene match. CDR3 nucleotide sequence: TGTGCCAGCAGCCGACGCGGGGGGGCTGCCGCAGATACGCAGTATTTT. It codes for CASSRRGGAAADTQYF.

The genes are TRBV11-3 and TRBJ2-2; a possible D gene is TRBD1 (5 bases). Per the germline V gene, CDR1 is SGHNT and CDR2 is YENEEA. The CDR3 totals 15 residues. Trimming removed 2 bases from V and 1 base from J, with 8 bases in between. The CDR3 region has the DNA TGTGCCAGCAGCTTATATACAGGGAACACCGGGGAGCTGTTTTTT. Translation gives CASSLYTGNTGELFF.

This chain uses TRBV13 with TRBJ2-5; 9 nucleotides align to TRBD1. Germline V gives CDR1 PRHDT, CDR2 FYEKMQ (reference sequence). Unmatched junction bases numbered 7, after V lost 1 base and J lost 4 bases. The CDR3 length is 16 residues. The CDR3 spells CASSLAVGTGSETQYF. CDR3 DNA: TGTGCCAGCAGCTTAGCGGTGGGGACAGGGTCAGAGACCCAGTACTTC.

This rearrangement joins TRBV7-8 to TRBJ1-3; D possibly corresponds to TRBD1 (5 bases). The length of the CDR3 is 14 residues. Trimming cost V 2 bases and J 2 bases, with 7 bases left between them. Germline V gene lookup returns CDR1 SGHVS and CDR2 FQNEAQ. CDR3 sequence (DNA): TGTGCCAGCAGCTTATCAGGGACTGGAAACACCATATATTTT. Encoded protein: CASSLSGTGNTIYF.

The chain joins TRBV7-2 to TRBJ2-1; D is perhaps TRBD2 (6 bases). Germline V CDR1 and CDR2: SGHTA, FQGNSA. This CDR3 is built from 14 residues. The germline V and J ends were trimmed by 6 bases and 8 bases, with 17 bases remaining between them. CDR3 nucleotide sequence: TGTGCCAGCAGTCCCAGCCGTGCGGGACATGAGCAGTTCTTC. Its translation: CASSPSRAGHEQFF.

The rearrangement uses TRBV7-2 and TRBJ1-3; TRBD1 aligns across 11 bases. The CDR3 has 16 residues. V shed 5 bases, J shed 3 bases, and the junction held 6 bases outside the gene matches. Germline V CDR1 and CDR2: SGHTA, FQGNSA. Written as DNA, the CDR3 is TGTGCCAGCAGCCCCAGGACAGGGGGCGGTGGAAACACCATATATTTT. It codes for CASSPRTGGGGNTIYF. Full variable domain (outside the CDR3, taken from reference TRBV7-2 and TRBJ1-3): GAGVSQSPSNKVTEKGKDVELRCDPISGHTALYWYRQSLGQGLEFLIYFQGNSAPDKSGLPSDRFSAERTGGSVSTLTIQRTQQEDSAVYLCASSPRTGGGGNTIYFGEGSWLTVV.

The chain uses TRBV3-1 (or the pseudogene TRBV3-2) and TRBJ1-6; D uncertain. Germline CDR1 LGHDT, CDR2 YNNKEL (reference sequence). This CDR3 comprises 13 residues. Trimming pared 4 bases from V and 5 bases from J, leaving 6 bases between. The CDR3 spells CASSRDDNSPLHF. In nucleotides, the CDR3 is TGTGCCAGCAGCCGAGACGATAATTCACCCCTCCACTTT.

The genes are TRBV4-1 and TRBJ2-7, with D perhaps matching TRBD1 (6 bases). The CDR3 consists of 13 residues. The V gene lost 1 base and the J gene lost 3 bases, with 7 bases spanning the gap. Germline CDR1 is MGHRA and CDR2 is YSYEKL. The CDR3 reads CASSQGGRYEQYF. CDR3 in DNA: TGCGCCAGCAGCCAAGGGGGGCGCTACGAGCAGTACTTC.

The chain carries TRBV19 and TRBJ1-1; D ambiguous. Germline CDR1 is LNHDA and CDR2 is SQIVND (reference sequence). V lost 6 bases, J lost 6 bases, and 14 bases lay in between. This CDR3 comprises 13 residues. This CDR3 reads CASSPHISAEAFF. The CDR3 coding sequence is TGTGCCAGTAGCCCTCATATCAGCGCTGAAGCTTTCTTT.

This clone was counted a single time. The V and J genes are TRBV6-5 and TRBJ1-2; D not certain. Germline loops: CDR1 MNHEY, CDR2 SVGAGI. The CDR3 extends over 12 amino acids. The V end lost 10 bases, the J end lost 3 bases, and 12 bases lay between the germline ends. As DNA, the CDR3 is TGTGCCACAGGAACAGCCCACTATGGCTACACCTTC. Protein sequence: CATGTAHYGYTF.

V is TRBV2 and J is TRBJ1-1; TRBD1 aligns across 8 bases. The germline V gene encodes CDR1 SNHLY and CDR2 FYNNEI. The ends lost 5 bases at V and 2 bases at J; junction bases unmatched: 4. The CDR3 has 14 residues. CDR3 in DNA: TGTGCCAGCAGTAAGGGACAGGCCAACACTGAAGCTTTCTTT. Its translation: CASSKGQANTEAFF.

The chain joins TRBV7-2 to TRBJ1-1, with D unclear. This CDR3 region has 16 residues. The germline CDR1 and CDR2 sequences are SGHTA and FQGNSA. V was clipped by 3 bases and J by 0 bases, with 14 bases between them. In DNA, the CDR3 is TGTGCCAGCAGCTTTAGCGGGGTCCTGCTGAACACTGAAGCTTTCTTT. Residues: CASSFSGVLLNTEAFF.